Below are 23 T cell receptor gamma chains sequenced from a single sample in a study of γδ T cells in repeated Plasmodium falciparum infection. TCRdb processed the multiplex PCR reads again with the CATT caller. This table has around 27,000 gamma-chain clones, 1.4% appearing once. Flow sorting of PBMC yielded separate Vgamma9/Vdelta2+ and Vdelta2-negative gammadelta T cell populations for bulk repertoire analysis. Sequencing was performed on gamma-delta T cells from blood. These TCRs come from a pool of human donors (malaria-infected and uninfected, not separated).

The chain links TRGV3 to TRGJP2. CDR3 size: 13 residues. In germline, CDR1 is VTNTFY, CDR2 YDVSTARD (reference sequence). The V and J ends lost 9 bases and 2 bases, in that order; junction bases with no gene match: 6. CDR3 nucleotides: TGTGCCACCAAAGACAGTAGTGATTGGATCAAGACGTTT. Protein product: CATKDSSDWIKTF.

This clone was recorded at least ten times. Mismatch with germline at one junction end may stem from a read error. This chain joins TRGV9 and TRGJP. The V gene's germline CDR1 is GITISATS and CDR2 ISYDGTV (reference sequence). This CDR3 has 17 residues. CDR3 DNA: TGTGCCTTGTGGGAGGTGCGGGAAGAGTTGGGCGAAAAAATCAAGGTATTT. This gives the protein CALWEVREELGEKIKVF.

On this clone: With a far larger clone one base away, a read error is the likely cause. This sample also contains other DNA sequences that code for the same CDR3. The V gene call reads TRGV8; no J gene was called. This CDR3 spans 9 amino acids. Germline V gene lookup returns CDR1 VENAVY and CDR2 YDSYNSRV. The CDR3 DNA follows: TGTGCAACCTGGGATCAAGAACTCTTT. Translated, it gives CATWDQELF.

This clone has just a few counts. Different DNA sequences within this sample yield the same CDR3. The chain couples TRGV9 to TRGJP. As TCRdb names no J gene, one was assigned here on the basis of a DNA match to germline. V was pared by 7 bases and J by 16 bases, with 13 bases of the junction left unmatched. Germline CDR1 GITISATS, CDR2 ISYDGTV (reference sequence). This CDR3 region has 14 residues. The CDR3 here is CALCKSWAKKIKVF. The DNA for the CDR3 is TGTGCCTTGTGCAAGAGTTGGGCAAAAAAAATCAAGGTATTT.

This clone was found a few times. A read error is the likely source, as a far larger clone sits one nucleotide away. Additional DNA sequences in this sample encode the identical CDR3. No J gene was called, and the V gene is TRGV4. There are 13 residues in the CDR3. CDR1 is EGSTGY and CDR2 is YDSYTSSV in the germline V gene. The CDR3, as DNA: TGTGCCACCTGGGATGGGTCTGGGTATAAGAAGCTCTTT. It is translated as CATWDGSGYKKLF.

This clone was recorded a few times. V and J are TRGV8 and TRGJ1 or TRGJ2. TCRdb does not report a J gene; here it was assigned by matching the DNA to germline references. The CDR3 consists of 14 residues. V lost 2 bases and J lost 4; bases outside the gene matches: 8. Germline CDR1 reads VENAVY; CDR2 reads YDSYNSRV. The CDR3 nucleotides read TGTGCCACCTGGGATAAGAGGGGGTATTATAAGAAACTCTTT. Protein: CATWDKRGYYKKLF.

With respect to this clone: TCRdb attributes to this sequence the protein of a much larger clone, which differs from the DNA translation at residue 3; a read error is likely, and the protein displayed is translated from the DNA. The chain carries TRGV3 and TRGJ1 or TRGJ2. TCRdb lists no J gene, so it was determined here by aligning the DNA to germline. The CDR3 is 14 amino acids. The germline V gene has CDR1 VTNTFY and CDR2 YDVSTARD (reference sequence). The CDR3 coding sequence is TGTGCCGCCTGGGACAGGCAGCCTTATTATAAGAAACTCTTT. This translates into CAAWDRQPYYKKLF.

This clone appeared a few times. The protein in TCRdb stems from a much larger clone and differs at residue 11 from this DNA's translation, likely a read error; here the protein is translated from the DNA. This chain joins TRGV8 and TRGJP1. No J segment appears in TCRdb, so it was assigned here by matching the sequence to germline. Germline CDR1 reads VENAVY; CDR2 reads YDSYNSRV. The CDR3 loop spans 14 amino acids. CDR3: CATWDIGTGWLKIF. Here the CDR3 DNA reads TGTGCCACCTGGGATATTGGCACTGGTTGGCTCAAGATATTT.

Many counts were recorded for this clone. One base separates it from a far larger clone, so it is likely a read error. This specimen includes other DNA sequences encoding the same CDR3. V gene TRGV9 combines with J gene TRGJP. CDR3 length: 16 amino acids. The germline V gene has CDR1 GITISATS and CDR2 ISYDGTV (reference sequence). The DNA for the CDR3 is TGTGCCTTGTGGGAGGTAAAGGAGTTGGGCAAAAAAATCAAGGTGTTT. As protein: CALWEVKELGKKIKVF.

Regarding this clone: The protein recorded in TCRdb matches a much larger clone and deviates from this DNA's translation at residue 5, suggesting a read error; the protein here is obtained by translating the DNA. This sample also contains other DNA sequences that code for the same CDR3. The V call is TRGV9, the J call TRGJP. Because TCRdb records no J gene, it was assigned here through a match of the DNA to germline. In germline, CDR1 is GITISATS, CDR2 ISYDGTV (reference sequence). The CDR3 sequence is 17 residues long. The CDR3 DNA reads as TGTGCCTTGTGGGGGGTGCAGTCTGAGTTGGGCAAAAAAATCAAGGTATTT. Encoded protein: CALWGVQSELGKKIKVF.

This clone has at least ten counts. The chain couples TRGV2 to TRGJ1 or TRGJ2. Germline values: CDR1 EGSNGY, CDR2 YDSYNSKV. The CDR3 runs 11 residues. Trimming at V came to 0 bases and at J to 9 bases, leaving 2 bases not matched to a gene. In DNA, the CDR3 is TGTGCCACCTGGGACGGGAGTAAGAAACTCTTT. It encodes CATWDGSKKLF.

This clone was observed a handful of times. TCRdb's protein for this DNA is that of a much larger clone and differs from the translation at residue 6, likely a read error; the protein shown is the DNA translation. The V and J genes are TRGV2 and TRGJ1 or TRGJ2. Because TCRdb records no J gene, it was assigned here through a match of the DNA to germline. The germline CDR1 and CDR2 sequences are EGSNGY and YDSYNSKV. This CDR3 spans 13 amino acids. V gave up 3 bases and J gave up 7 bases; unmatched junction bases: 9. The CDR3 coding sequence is TGTGCCACCTGGGACAAGGCGCGATATAAGAAACTCTTT. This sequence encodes CATWDKARYKKLF.

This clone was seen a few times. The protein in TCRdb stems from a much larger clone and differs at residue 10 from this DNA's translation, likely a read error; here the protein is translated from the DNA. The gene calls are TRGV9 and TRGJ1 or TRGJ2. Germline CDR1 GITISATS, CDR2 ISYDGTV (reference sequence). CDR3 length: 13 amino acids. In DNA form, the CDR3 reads TGTGCCTTGTGGGAGTTCCATTATTATGAGAAACTCTTT. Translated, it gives CALWEFHYYEKLF.

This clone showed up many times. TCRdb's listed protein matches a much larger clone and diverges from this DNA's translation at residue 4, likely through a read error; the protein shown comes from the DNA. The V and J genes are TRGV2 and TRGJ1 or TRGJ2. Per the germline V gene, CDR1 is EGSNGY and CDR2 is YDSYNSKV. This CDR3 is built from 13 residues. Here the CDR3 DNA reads TGTGCCACCCGGGACGGGAATTATTATAAGAAACTCTTT. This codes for CATRDGNYYKKLF.

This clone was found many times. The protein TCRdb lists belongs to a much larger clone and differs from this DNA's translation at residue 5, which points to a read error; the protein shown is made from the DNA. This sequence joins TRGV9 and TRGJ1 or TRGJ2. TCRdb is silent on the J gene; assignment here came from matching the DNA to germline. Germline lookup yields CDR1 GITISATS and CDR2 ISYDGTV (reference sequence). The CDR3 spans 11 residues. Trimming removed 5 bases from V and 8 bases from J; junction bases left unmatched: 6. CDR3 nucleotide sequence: TGTGCCTTGTGGGGGACTCATAAGAAACTCTTT. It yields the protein CALWGTHKKLF.

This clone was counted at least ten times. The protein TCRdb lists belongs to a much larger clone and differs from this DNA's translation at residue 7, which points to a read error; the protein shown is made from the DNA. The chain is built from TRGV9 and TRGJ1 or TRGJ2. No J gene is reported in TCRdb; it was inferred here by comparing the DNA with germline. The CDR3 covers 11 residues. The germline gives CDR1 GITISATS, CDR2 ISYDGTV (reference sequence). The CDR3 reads CALWDYHKKLF. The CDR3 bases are TGTGCCTTGTGGGATTATCATAAGAAACTCTTT.

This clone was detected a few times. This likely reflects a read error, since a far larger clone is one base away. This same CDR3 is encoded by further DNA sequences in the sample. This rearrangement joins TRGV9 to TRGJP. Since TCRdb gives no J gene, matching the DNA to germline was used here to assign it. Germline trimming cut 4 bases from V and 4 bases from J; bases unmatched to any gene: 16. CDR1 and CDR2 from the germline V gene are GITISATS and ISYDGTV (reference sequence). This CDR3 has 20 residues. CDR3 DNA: TGTGCCTTGTGGGATAATCACCCCTACTCACAAGAGTTGGGCAAAAAAATCAAGGTATTT. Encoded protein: CALWDNHPYSQELGKKIKVF.

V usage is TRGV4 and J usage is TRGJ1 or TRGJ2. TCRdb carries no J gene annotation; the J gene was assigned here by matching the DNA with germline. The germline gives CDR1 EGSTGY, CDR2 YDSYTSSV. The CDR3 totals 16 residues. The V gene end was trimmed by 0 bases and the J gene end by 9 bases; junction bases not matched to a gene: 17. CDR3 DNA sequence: TGTGCCACCTGGGATGGGCGAGTGTTGAGTGGGTTTAAGAAACTCTTT. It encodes CATWDGRVLSGFKKLF.

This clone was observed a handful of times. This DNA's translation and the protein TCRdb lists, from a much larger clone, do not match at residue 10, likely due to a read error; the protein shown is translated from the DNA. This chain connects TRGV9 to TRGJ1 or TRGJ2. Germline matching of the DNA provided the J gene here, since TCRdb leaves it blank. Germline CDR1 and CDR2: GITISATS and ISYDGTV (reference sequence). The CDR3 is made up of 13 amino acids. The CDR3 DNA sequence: TGTGCCTTGTGGGAGGACAGTTATTATGAGAAACTCTTT. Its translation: CALWEDSYYEKLF.

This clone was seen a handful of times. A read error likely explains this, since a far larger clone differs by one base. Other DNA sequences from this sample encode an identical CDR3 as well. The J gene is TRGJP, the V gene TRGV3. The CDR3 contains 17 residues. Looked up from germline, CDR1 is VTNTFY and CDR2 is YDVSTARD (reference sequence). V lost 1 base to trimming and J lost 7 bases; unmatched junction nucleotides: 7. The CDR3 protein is CATWDSIQELGKKIKVF. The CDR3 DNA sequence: TGTGCCACCTGGGACAGCATTCAGGAGTTGGGCAAAAAAATCAAGGTATTT.

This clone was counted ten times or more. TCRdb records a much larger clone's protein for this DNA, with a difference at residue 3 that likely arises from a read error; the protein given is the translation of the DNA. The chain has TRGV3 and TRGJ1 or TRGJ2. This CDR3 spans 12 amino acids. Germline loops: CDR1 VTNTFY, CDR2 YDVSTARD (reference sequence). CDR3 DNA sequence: TGTGCCGCCTGGACCGTTAACTATAAGAAACTCTTT. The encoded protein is CAAWTVNYKKLF.

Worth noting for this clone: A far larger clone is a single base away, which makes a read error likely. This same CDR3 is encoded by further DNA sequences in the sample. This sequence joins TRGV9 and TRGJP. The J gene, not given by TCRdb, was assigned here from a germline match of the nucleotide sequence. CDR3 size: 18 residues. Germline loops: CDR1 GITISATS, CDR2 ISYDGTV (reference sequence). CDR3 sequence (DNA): TGTGCCTTATGGGAGGTGCAGCCCCAAGAGTTGGGCAAAAAAATCAAGGTATTT. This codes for CALWEVQPQELGKKIKVF.

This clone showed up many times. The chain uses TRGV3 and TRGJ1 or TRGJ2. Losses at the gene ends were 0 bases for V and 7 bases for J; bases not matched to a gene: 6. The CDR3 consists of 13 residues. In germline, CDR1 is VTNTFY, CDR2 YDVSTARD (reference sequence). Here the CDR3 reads CATWDRLRYKKLF. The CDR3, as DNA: TGTGCCACCTGGGACAGGCTAAGATATAAGAAACTCTTT.